The 24 T cell receptor beta chains given below trace back to one sample, sequenced in a study of shared clonotypes between healthy human individuals. The method was immunoSEQ multiplex PCR; TCRdb's version includes in-frame clones alone and lacks a portion of them. The sample carries approximately 810,000 clones, almost 95% recorded once. In the naive CD8 group, cells lacked CD45RO and were positively selected for CCR7, so terminally differentiated effector memory CD45RA+ cells were left out. Sequences were obtained from naive CD8+ T cells sorted from blood. These receptors were taken from a man under 40 in good health.

This chain joins TRBV5-1 and TRBJ2-1; unclear D gene. Germline V gene sequence: CDR1 SGHRS, CDR2 YFSETQ. Trimming took off 1 base at V and 4 bases at J, with 12 bases between the two ends. The CDR3 is 15 amino acids. CDR3 nucleotides: TGCGCCAGCAGCTTGAAGAGACCCCAGTACAATGAGCAGTTCTTC. Its translation: CASSLKRPQYNEQFF.

The chain has TRBV2 and TRBJ2-4; perhaps TRBD1 as D (5 bases). V was trimmed by 5 bases and J by 8 bases, leaving 13 bases between them. The germline V gene has CDR1 SNHLY and CDR2 FYNNEI. The CDR3 sequence is 13 residues long. The CDR3 nucleotides are TGTGCCAGCAGTTGGTCAGGGTTGGACATTCAGTACTTC. Encoded protein: CASSWSGLDIQYF.

This chain links TRBV5-4 with TRBJ2-7; TRBD2 agrees at 7 bases. Germline V gene lookup returns CDR1 SGHNT and CDR2 YYREEE (reference sequence). Trimming removed 0 bases from V and 6 bases from J; junction bases left unmatched: 6. The length of the CDR3 is 14 residues. Here the CDR3 DNA reads TGTGCCAGCAGCTTGGTTTCGGGACTACTCGAGCAGTACTTC. This encodes CASSLVSGLLEQYF.

With respect to this clone: Different DNA sequences within this sample yield the same CDR3. The J gene is TRBJ1-2, the V gene TRBV7-9; D not resolved. The CDR3 contains 12 residues. Germline-derived CDR1 and CDR2 are SEHNR and FQNEAQ (reference sequence). Between the trimmed V and J ends, which lost 1 base and 2 bases, there was a span of 2 bases. This chain's CDR3 is CASSLDNYGYTF. The DNA of the CDR3 is TGTGCCAGCAGCTTAGACAACTATGGCTACACCTTC. Looking up the rest from reference TRBV7-9 and TRBJ1-2 gives the full variable domain: DTGVSQNPRHKITKRGQNVTFRCDPISEHNRLYWYRQTLGQGPEFLTYFQNEAQLEKSRLLSDRFSAERPKGSFSTLEIQRTEQGDSAMYLCASSLDNYGYTFGSGTRLTVV.

The chain couples TRBV4-1 to TRBJ2-1; the D gene is possibly TRBD2 (5 bases). The germline V gene has CDR1 MGHRA and CDR2 YSYEKL. This CDR3 spans 16 amino acids. V was pared by 1 base and J by 4 bases, with 14 bases between. Written as DNA, the CDR3 is TGCGCCAGCAGCCAAGGGACGGGAACTTTATACAATGAGCAGTTCTTC. Its protein product is CASSQGTGTLYNEQFF.

The chain links TRBV27 to TRBJ1-1; TRBD1 might be the D (5 bases). Trimming took off 5 bases at V and 1 base at J, with 14 bases between the two ends. The CDR3 is 15 amino acids. Germline CDR1 is MNHEY and CDR2 is SMNVEV (reference sequence). CDR3 protein: CASSRVGGGNTEAFF. Here the CDR3 DNA reads TGTGCCAGCAGTCGAGTTGGGGGGGGGAACACTGAAGCTTTCTTT.

This sequence joins TRBV7-2 and TRBJ2-1, with 16 bases aligning to TRBD2. The V gene's germline CDR1 is SGHTA and CDR2 FQGNSA. The V segment lost 8 bases and the J segment 1 base; nucleotides outside the gene matches: 2. This CDR3 has 16 residues. CDR3 protein: CASSGLAGGSYNEQFF. Here the CDR3 DNA reads TGTGCCAGCTCGGGACTAGCGGGAGGGTCCTACAATGAGCAGTTCTTC.

The chain couples TRBV7-8 to TRBJ2-7; D unclear. V was shortened by 1 base and J by 0 bases, with 10 bases between the two germline ends. The CDR3 contains 15 residues. CDR1 SGHVS and CDR2 FQNEAQ come from the germline V gene. CDR3 protein: CASSLGPESSYEQYF. The DNA of the CDR3 is TGTGCCAGCAGCTTAGGGCCAGAGAGCTCCTACGAGCAGTACTTC.

The V call is TRBV27, the J call TRBJ2-7, with D possibly being TRBD1 (7 bases). Trimming pared 5 bases from V and 6 bases from J, leaving 14 bases between. The CDR3 sequence is 13 residues long. Germline V gives CDR1 MNHEY, CDR2 SMNVEV (reference sequence). The CDR3 DNA reads as TGTGCCAGCAGTCTCTCGCAGGGGGGCGAGCAGTACTTC. It encodes CASSLSQGGEQYF.

V gene TRBV4-1 combines with J gene TRBJ2-1; either TRBD1 or TRBD2 may fit D (5 bases each). Per germline, CDR1 MGHRA and CDR2 YSYEKL. The CDR3 loop spans 14 amino acids. V shed 4 bases and J shed 6 bases, with 13 bases lying between them. CDR3 coding DNA: TGCGCCAGCAGCCTACCGGGACCCCCCAATGAGCAGTTCTTC. Translation: CASSLPGPPNEQFF.

The chain combines TRBV6-5 with TRBJ2-5; D is undetermined. Germline CDR1 MNHEY, CDR2 SVGAGI. The CDR3 loop spans 15 amino acids. V was shortened by 2 bases and J by 5 bases, with 15 bases between the two germline ends. Here the CDR3 DNA reads TGTGCCAGCAGTTACCAGAGTAGAGTATATGAGACCCAGTACTTC. It translates to CASSYQSRVYETQYF.

This chain links TRBV12-5 with TRBJ1-2; D not resolved. The CDR3 sequence is 16 residues long. The V gene's germline CDR1 is LGHNT and CDR2 FRNRAP. The V end lost 5 bases, the J end lost 4 bases, and 20 bases lay between the germline ends. The CDR3 spells CASGHYSLRKTYGYTF. In DNA form, the CDR3 reads TGTGCTAGTGGTCACTATAGTTTGCGAAAGACCTATGGCTACACCTTC.

The rearrangement links TRBV27 to TRBJ1-1; no reliable D call. Germline loops: CDR1 MNHEY, CDR2 SMNVEV (reference sequence). V lost 0 bases, J lost 3 bases, and 8 bases lay in between. The CDR3 contains 14 residues. This CDR3 is CASSLSGRYTEAFF. The CDR3 bases are TGTGCCAGCAGTTTATCAGGCAGGTACACTGAAGCTTTCTTT.

The rearrangement joins TRBV11-2 to TRBJ2-1; D is possibly TRBD2 (6 bases). This CDR3 region has 19 residues. Per the germline V gene, CDR1 is SGHAT and CDR2 is FQNNGV. The V end lost 1 base, the J end lost 9 bases, and 28 bases lay between the germline ends. CDR3 bases: TGTGCCAGCAGCTTAGTGGGGGGTAGCGGTCCCCGCCGGGAAATTGAGCAGTTCTTC. The encoded protein is CASSLVGGSGPRREIEQFF. Combining the CDR3 with reference TRBV11-2 and TRBJ2-1 gives the whole variable domain EAGVAQSPRYKIIEKRQSVAFWCNPISGHATLYWYQQILGQGPKLLIQFQNNGVVDDSQLPKDRFSAERLKGVDSTLKIQPAKLEDSAVYLCASSLVGGSGPRREIEQFFGPGTRLTVL.

CDR3 sequence (DNA): TGTGCCAGCAGCCGAAGGGCAGCTGAAGCTTTCTTT. Protein product: CASSRRAAEAFF. The V call is TRBV7-6, the J call TRBJ1-1; no clear D. In germline, CDR1 is SGHVS, CDR2 FNYEAQ. The V and J ends lost 5 bases and 6 bases respectively, with 10 bases between them. The CDR3 is 12 amino acids. Combining the CDR3 with reference TRBV7-6 and TRBJ1-1 gives the whole variable domain GAGVSQSPRYKVTKRGQDVALRCDPISGHVSLYWYRQALGQGPEFLTYFNYEAQQDKSGLPNDRFSAERPEGSISTLTIQRTEQRDSAMYRCASSRRAAEAFFGQGTRLTVV.

This rearrangement joins TRBV5-6 to TRBJ1-5; 8 nucleotides align to TRBD1. In germline, CDR1 is SGHDT, CDR2 YYEEEE. Trimming at V came to 3 bases and at J to 0 bases, leaving 2 bases not matched to a gene. The CDR3 consists of 15 residues. The CDR3, as DNA: TGTGCCAGCAGCTGGACAGGGAATAGCAATCAGCCCCAGCATTTT. It codes for CASSWTGNSNQPQHF.

This chain links TRBV5-6 with TRBJ2-7, with 7 bases aligning to TRBD1. The germline V gene encodes CDR1 SGHDT and CDR2 YYEEEE. The trim removed 2 bases at V and 2 bases at J, leaving 4 bases unmatched. CDR3 length: 14 amino acids. CDR3 residues: CASSFRDRAYEQYF. CDR3 DNA: TGTGCCAGCAGCTTTCGGGACAGAGCCTACGAGCAGTACTTC.

In regard to this clone: This CDR3 is also generated by other DNA sequences in the sample. CDR3 nucleotides: TGTGCCAGCAGCCCAGGGACCGGGGCCTACGAGCAGTACTTC. It yields the protein CASSPGTGAYEQYF. The chain joins TRBV14 to TRBJ2-7; D tentatively reads TRBD1 or TRBD2 (5 bases each). The V gene's germline CDR1 is SGHDN and CDR2 FVKESK. Trimming left V 4 bases short and J 2 bases short, with 12 bases between. CDR3 size: 14 residues.

The rearrangement links TRBV28 to TRBJ2-7; possibly TRBD1 for D (6 bases). Germline CDR1 and CDR2: MDHEN and SYDVKM. Between the trimmed V and J ends, which lost 3 bases and 3 bases, there was a span of 18 bases. This CDR3 has 16 amino acids. The CDR3 spells CASSFPTRTGHYEQYF. The CDR3 nucleotides read TGTGCCAGCAGTTTCCCGACGAGAACAGGGCACTACGAGCAGTACTTC.

The CDR3 region has the DNA TGTGCCAGCAGCCTCGGGACTAGCGGGAGGTGGGATACGCAGTATTTT. As protein: CASSLGTSGRWDTQYF. This chain connects TRBV7-9 to TRBJ2-3; the match to TRBD2 covers 15 bases. The CDR3 is 16 residues long. Trimming cost V 5 bases and J 6 bases; bases outside gene matches: 6. The germline V gene has CDR1 SEHNR and CDR2 FQNEAQ (reference sequence).

As for this clone: A read error is likely here: a far larger clone is one base away. The sample holds other DNA sequences that translate to the same CDR3. The chain joins TRBV7-9 to TRBJ2-2; D possibly matches TRBD1 or TRBD2 (5 bases each). The CDR3 has 19 amino acids. Germline values: CDR1 SEHNR, CDR2 FQNEAQ (reference sequence). Trimming took 2 bases from V and 0 from J, leaving 19 bases between them. The DNA of the CDR3 is TGTGCCAGCAGCTTAAACGGGGCGGACACTTCCGCGAACACCGGGGAGCTGTTTTTT. This encodes CASSLNGADTSANTGELFF.

J is TRBJ2-7 and V is TRBV4-1; 7 bases are a match to TRBD1. The CDR3 totals 14 residues. Trimming removed 5 bases from V and 6 bases from J; junction bases left unmatched: 10. Germline V gene sequence: CDR1 MGHRA, CDR2 YSYEKL. This CDR3 reads CASSNEQGLGEQYF. In DNA form, the CDR3 reads TGCGCCAGCAGCAACGAACAGGGGCTCGGCGAGCAGTACTTC.

V is TRBV4-1 and J is TRBJ2-1, with TRBD2 identical over 12 bases. Trimming at V came to 1 base and at J to 7 bases, leaving 8 bases not matched to a gene. Germline values: CDR1 MGHRA, CDR2 YSYEKL. The CDR3 is made up of 17 amino acids. The CDR3 DNA reads as TGCGCCAGCAGCCAAGCGGCTAGCGGGAGGGCGATGAATGAGCAGTTCTTC. Protein: CASSQAASGRAMNEQFF.

V gene TRBV28 combines with J gene TRBJ2-7; a possible D gene is TRBD2 (5 bases). The CDR3 length is 18 residues. V lost 6 bases, J lost 4 bases, and 28 bases lay in between. The germline V gene has CDR1 MDHEN and CDR2 SYDVKM. For the CDR3, the DNA is TGTGCCAGCAGCTCACGGGAACGCTTGGATCGAGGGTTTTACGAGCAGTACTTC. Translation gives CASSSRERLDRGFYEQYF. Together with reference TRBV28 and TRBJ2-7, the CDR3 gives the full variable domain: DVKVTQSSRYLVKRTGEKVFLECVQDMDHENMFWYRQDPGLGLRLIYFSYDVKMKEKGDIPEGYSVSREKKERFSLILESASTNQTSMYLCASSSRERLDRGFYEQYFGPGTRLTVT.